Below, 27 T cell receptor beta chains from the same sample are listed, as sequenced in a study of shared T cell receptors in the human thymus. This table comes from immunoSEQ multiplex PCR, and its TCRdb copy is limited to in-frame clones, with some not included. In the table there are about 380,000 clones, approximately 95% of which are singletons. What was sequenced was thymocytes. The receptors stem from a human donor.

The chain joins TRBV5-6 to TRBJ2-3; TRBD2 aligns across 10 bases. Germline trimming cut 4 bases from V and 10 bases from J; bases unmatched to any gene: 9. Germline CDR1 SGHDT, CDR2 YYEEEE. CDR3 size: 14 residues. CDR3 loop: CASSPPGLALAQYF. The CDR3 nucleotides read TGTGCCAGCAGCCCACCGGGACTAGCGCTGGCGCAGTATTTT.

The chain has TRBV25-1 and TRBJ2-5; 12 bases line up with TRBD1. This CDR3 spans 16 amino acids. Looked up from germline, CDR1 is MGHDK and CDR2 is SYGVNS. The junction had 8 bases not matched to a gene; V was cut back by 4 bases and J by 5 bases. The CDR3 region has the DNA TGTGCCAGCAGTGGCCCCCGGGACAGGGGGCGGGAGACCCAGTACTTC. It encodes CASSGPRDRGRETQYF.

The V call is TRBV10-3, the J call TRBJ2-1, with TRBD2 matching 7 bases. V lost 2 bases, J lost 1 base, and 17 bases stayed unmatched. The V gene's germline CDR1 is ENHRY and CDR2 SYGVKD. The CDR3 sequence is 20 residues long. The CDR3 DNA sequence: TGTGCCATCAGTGAGAGGGATCGGCGGGAGCAAAGTTTTTCCTACAATGAGCAGTTCTTC. This gives the protein CAISERDRREQSFSYNEQFF.

This chain connects TRBV28 to TRBJ1-2; TRBD1 might be the D (5 bases). The CDR3 runs to 13 residues. Germline V gives CDR1 MDHEN, CDR2 SYDVKM. V shed 4 bases and J shed 3 bases, with 9 bases lying between them. CDR3 protein: CASSSTDHYGYTF. The CDR3 DNA reads as TGTGCCAGCAGTTCGACAGACCACTATGGCTACACCTTC.

The V gene is TRBV6-6, the J gene TRBJ2-7; perhaps D is TRBD1 or TRBD2 (5 bases each). CDR3 size: 13 residues. Germline V lookup: CDR1 MNHNY, CDR2 SVGAGI (reference sequence). The V end was cut by 2 bases, the J end by 6 bases, with 11 bases between. The CDR3 DNA reads as TGTGCCAGCAGTTACGATGACAGCGGCGAGCAGTACTTC. This sequence encodes CASSYDDSGEQYF.

J is TRBJ2-7 and V is TRBV7-2; 10 bases are shared with TRBD1. The germline V gene encodes CDR1 SGHTA and CDR2 FQGNSA. Unmatched junction bases numbered 5, after V lost 5 bases and J lost 4 bases. The CDR3 loop spans 14 amino acids. The CDR3 sequence: CASSLGQGFYEQYF. The CDR3 nucleotides are TGTGCCAGCAGCCTGGGACAGGGGTTTTACGAGCAGTACTTC.

The chain joins TRBV30 to TRBJ2-7; no clear D. This CDR3 is built from 14 residues. Trimming shortened V by 0 bases and J by 5 bases, and 14 bases separated the two germline ends. Germline V gene data show CDR1 as GTSNPN and CDR2 as SVGIG (reference sequence). The CDR3 region is CAWSVGPEEDEQYF. Here the CDR3 DNA reads TGTGCCTGGAGTGTAGGACCGGAAGAGGACGAGCAGTACTTC.

The chain combines TRBV11-2 with TRBJ2-1; 10 nucleotides match TRBD2. The CDR3 extends over 15 amino acids. V was pared by 5 bases and J by 7 bases, with 8 bases of the junction left unmatched. The germline gives CDR1 SGHAT, CDR2 FQNNGV. The CDR3: CASSQKREGGNEQFF. The CDR3 bases are TGTGCCAGCAGCCAAAAGCGGGAGGGGGGTAATGAGCAGTTCTTC.

This chain links TRBV7-8 with TRBJ2-5, with D possibly TRBD1 on 5 matching bases. The germline CDR1 and CDR2 sequences are SGHVS and FQNEAQ. V gave up 1 base and J gave up 4 bases, with 25 bases separating them. The CDR3 extends over 19 amino acids. In DNA form, the CDR3 reads TGTGCCAGCAGCTTAGAGTACGGCTCGGGCAGGGCACCGCCAGAGACCCAGTACTTC. It encodes CASSLEYGSGRAPPETQYF.

The CDR3 nucleotides are TGCAGCGTTGAAGCCCTCAGGGGGGACTATGGCTACACCTTC. Its protein is CSVEALRGDYGYTF. The chain recombines TRBV29-1 with TRBJ1-2, with TRBD1 matching over 7 bases. Trimming removed 1 base from V and 3 bases from J; junction bases left unmatched: 5. The CDR3 length is 14 residues. Looked up from germline, CDR1 is SQVTM and CDR2 is ANQGSEA.

This rearrangement joins TRBV4-1 to TRBJ2-7; D gene ambiguous. V was clipped by 0 bases and J by 0 bases, with 9 bases between them. CDR1 is MGHRA and CDR2 is YSYEKL in the germline V gene. This CDR3 contains 15 residues. CDR3 DNA sequence: TGCGCCAGCAGCCAAGATCGAAACACCTCCTACGAGCAGTACTTC. Protein sequence: CASSQDRNTSYEQYF.

This rearrangement joins TRBV7-2 to TRBJ2-5; 10 positions agree with TRBD1. Germline V gives CDR1 SGHTA, CDR2 FQGNSA. V gave up 2 bases and J gave up 5 bases; unmatched junction bases: 8. The CDR3 loop spans 16 amino acids. DNA for the CDR3: TGTGCCAGCAGCTTAAGGTTTGACAGGGGGCTGGAGACCCAGTACTTC. It is translated as CASSLRFDRGLETQYF.

The chain recombines TRBV28 with TRBJ1-3; TRBD1 aligns across 7 bases. The CDR3 is made up of 18 amino acids. CDR1 is MDHEN and CDR2 is SYDVKM in the germline V gene. V was pared by 3 bases and J by 2 bases, with 13 bases of the junction left unmatched. The CDR3 loop reads CASSFPPTRQGAGNTIYF. CDR3 in DNA: TGTGCCAGCAGTTTCCCCCCCACCAGGCAGGGGGCTGGAAACACCATATATTTT.

The gene calls are TRBV7-9 and TRBJ2-7; 9 nucleotides agree with TRBD2. Germline loops: CDR1 SEHNR, CDR2 FQNEAQ (reference sequence). Germline trimming cut 6 bases from V and 0 bases from J; bases unmatched to any gene: 9. The length of the CDR3 is 16 residues. The CDR3 spells CASSSGTSRNSYEQYF. CDR3 sequence (DNA): TGTGCCAGCAGTTCCGGGACTAGCAGAAACTCCTACGAGCAGTACTTC.

The chain combines TRBV15 with TRBJ2-7; the D is unclear. From germline, CDR1 is LNHNV and CDR2 YYDKDF (reference sequence). CDR3 length equals 17 residues. Between the trimmed V and J ends, which lost 0 bases and 0 bases, there was a span of 15 bases. The CDR3 spells CATSRDPRRSSSYEQYF. The CDR3 nucleotides are TGTGCCACCAGCAGAGATCCCCGACGGTCGAGCTCCTACGAGCAGTACTTC. The whole variable domain, filled in from reference TRBV15 and TRBJ2-7, reads DAMVIQNPRYQVTQFGKPVTLSCSQTLNHNVMYWYQQKSSQAPKLLFHYYDKDFNNEADTPDNFQSRRPNTSFCFLDIRSPGLGDTAMYLCATSRDPRRSSSYEQYFGPGTRLTVT.

The rearrangement uses TRBV30 and TRBJ1-1, with D perhaps matching TRBD1 (5 bases). The length of the CDR3 is 15 residues. V gave up 2 bases and J gave up 6 bases, with 19 bases separating them. Germline-derived CDR1 and CDR2 are GTSNPN and SVGIG (reference sequence). The CDR3 protein is CAWSPRRPGDAEAFF. CDR3 DNA: TGTGCCTGGAGTCCCCGGCGCCCCGGGGACGCTGAAGCTTTCTTT.

The chain employs TRBV5-1 and TRBJ1-1; D possibly corresponds to TRBD1 (5 bases). The CDR3 is 13 residues long. The germline gives CDR1 SGHRS, CDR2 YFSETQ. V was trimmed by 4 bases and J by 11 bases, leaving 18 bases between them. CDR3 sequence: CASSPRGREWAFF. In nucleotides, the CDR3 is TGCGCCAGCAGCCCCCGGGGCAGGGAATGGGCTTTCTTT.

The V call is TRBV4-3, the J call TRBJ1-3; D possibly corresponds to TRBD1 (5 bases). Looked up from germline, CDR1 is LGHNA and CDR2 is YSLEER. This CDR3 is 19 amino acids long. Trimming pared 0 bases from V and 0 bases from J, leaving 18 bases between. CDR3 loop: CASSQDIRAGILSGNTIYF. The CDR3 nucleotides read TGCGCCAGCAGCCAAGATATCAGGGCAGGGATCCTCTCTGGAAACACCATATATTTT.

This clone is a singleton in its sample. The rearrangement links TRBV9 to TRBJ2-3; D could derive from TRBD1 or TRBD2 (5 bases each). CDR1 SGDLS and CDR2 YYNGEE come from the germline V gene. Trimming shortened V by 0 bases and J by 0 bases, and 11 bases separated the two germline ends. CDR3 size: 16 residues. This CDR3 reads CASSVGGGPSTDTQYF. The CDR3 nucleotides read TGTGCCAGCAGCGTAGGGGGCGGGCCTAGCACAGATACGCAGTATTTT.

CDR3 bases: TGTGCCAGCAGCCCTGCTCAGGGGAGGAGAGCCAACACTGAAGCTTTCTTT. It yields the protein CASSPAQGRRANTEAFF. The chain combines TRBV7-2 with TRBJ1-1, with a tentative D call TRBD1 (6 bases). The CDR3 is 17 residues long. CDR1 is SGHTA, CDR2 FQGNSA, per germline. Trimming shortened V by 5 bases and J by 2 bases, and 21 bases separated the two germline ends. The complete variable domain, with remaining parts taken from reference TRBV7-2 and TRBJ1-1, reads GAGVSQSPSNKVTEKGKDVELRCDPISGHTALYWYRQSLGQGLEFLIYFQGNSAPDKSGLPSDRFSAERTGGSVSTLTIQRTQQEDSAVYLCASSPAQGRRANTEAFFGQGTRLTVV.

The genes are TRBV28 and TRBJ2-7, with 10 bases matching TRBD1. This CDR3 comprises 16 residues. J was trimmed by 6 bases and V by 2 bases; bases with no gene match: 10. Germline V gene data show CDR1 as MDHEN and CDR2 as SYDVKM. This CDR3 is CASSLSRRQGASEQYF. The CDR3 DNA sequence: TGTGCCAGCAGTTTAAGTCGGAGACAGGGGGCATCCGAGCAGTACTTC.

CDR3 amino acids: CASSIEAFF. As DNA, the CDR3 is TGTGCCAGCAGCATAGAAGCTTTCTTT. The chain uses TRBV5-4 and TRBJ1-1; the D is unclear. The germline CDR1 and CDR2 sequences are SGHNT and YYREEE (reference sequence). V lost 4 bases and J 8 bases, leaving 3 bases between the germline ends. The CDR3 sequence is 9 residues long. Full variable domain (remainder filled in from reference TRBV5-4 and TRBJ1-1): ETGVTQSPTHLIKTRGQQVTLRCSSQSGHNTVSWYQQALGQGPQFIFQYYREEENGRGNFPPRFSGLQFPNYSSELNVNALELDDSALYLCASSIEAFFGQGTRLTVV.

The chain is built from TRBV5-4 and TRBJ2-7; D remains ambiguous. Germline V lookup: CDR1 SGHNT, CDR2 YYREEE (reference sequence). The CDR3 is made up of 16 amino acids. The V and J ends lost 2 bases and 0 bases respectively, with 15 bases between them. The CDR3 loop reads CASSFSDAQGSYEQYF. The CDR3, as DNA: TGTGCCAGCAGCTTTAGTGACGCCCAAGGCTCCTACGAGCAGTACTTC.

The gene calls are TRBV28 and TRBJ2-3; D is ambiguous. Trimming took 6 bases from V and 0 from J, leaving 13 bases between them. The CDR3 contains 15 residues. CDR1 and CDR2 from the germline V gene are MDHEN and SYDVKM. CDR3 loop: CASRFQPTSTDTQYF. The CDR3 region has the DNA TGTGCCAGCAGATTTCAACCGACCAGCACAGATACGCAGTATTTT. The full variable domain, completed using reference TRBV28 and TRBJ2-3, is DVKVTQSSRYLVKRTGEKVFLECVQDMDHENMFWYRQDPGLGLRLIYFSYDVKMKEKGDIPEGYSVSREKKERFSLILESASTNQTSMYLCASRFQPTSTDTQYFGPGTRLTVL.

The chain uses TRBV7-9 and TRBJ2-3; 12 bases line up with TRBD2. This CDR3 comprises 18 residues. From germline, CDR1 is SEHNR and CDR2 FQNEAQ (reference sequence). J gave up 5 bases and V 1 base, and 10 bases lay outside the gene matches. The DNA for the CDR3 is TGTGCCAGCAGCTTAGGGCTAGCGGGAGGGCCTCTAAAAGATACGCAGTATTTT. It encodes CASSLGLAGGPLKDTQYF.

The chain joins TRBV27 to TRBJ2-1, with D perhaps given as TRBD1 or TRBD2 (7 bases each). Trimming pared 0 bases from V and 7 bases from J, leaving 25 bases between. The CDR3 is 19 amino acids. The germline V gene has CDR1 MNHEY and CDR2 SMNVEV (reference sequence). The CDR3 DNA follows: TGTGCCAGCAGTTTATCGATCCAGGGGGTTGCGGGAGTATGGAATGAGCAGTTCTTC. Translated, it gives CASSLSIQGVAGVWNEQFF.

The chain employs TRBV7-7 and TRBJ2-5, with 11 bases that match TRBD2. Per the germline V gene, CDR1 is SSHAT and CDR2 is FNYEAQ (reference sequence). The CDR3 spans 17 residues. The trim removed 5 bases at V and 5 bases at J, leaving 13 bases unmatched. CDR3 loop: CASSRKLAGGKEETQYF. For the CDR3, the DNA is TGTGCCAGCAGCCGAAAGTTAGCGGGAGGGAAAGAGGAGACCCAGTACTTC.